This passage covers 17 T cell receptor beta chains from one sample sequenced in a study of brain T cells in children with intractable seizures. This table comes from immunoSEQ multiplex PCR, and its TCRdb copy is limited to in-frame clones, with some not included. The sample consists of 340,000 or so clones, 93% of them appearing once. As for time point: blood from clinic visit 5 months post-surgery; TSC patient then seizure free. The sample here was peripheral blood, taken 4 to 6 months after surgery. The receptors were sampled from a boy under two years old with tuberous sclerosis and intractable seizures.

CDR3 region: CASSYGYYEQYF. CDR3 coding DNA: TGTGCCAGCTCCTACGGCTACTACGAGCAGTACTTC. This chain connects TRBV6-5 to TRBJ2-7, with D unclear. The CDR3 is 12 amino acids. CDR1 is MNHEY and CDR2 is SVGAGI in the germline V gene. V gave up 8 bases and J gave up 3 bases, with 11 bases separating them.

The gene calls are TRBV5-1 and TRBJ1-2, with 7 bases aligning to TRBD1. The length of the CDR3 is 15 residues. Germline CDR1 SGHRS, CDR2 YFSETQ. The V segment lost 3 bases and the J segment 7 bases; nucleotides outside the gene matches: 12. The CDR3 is CASSYHRDSRGGYTF. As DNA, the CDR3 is TGCGCCAGCAGCTATCACCGGGACAGTCGTGGTGGCTACACCTTC.

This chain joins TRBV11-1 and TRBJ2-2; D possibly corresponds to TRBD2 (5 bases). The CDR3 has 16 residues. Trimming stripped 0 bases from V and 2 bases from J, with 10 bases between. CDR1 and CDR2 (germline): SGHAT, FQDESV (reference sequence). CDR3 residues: CASSLAYRGNTGELFF. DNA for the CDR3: TGTGCCAGCAGCTTAGCGTACCGGGGAAACACCGGGGAGCTGTTTTTT.

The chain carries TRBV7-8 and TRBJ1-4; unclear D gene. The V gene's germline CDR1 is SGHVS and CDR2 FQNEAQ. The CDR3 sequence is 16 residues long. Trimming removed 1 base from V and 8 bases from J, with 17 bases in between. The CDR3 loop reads CASSLGAASGFEKLFF. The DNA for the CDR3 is TGTGCCAGCAGCTTAGGGGCGGCCAGTGGATTCGAAAAACTGTTTTTT.

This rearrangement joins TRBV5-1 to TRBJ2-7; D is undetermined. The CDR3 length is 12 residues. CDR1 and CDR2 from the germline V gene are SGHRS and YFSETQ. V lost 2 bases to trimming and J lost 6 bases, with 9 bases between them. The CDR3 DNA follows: TGCGCCAGCAGCTTACTTGTCGGCGAGCAGTACTTC. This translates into CASSLLVGEQYF. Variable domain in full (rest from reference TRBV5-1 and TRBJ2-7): KAGVTQTPRYLIKTRGQQVTLSCSPISGHRSVSWYQQTPGQGLQFLFEYFSETQRNKGNFPGRFSGRQFSNSRSEMNVSTLELGDSALYLCASSLLVGEQYFGPGTRLTVT.

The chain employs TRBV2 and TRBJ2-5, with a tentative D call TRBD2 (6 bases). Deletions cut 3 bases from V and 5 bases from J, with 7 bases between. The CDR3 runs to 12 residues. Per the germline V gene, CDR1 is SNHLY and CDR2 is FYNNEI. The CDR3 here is CASSEGGETQYF. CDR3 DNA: TGTGCCAGCAGTGAGGGAGGTGAGACCCAGTACTTC.

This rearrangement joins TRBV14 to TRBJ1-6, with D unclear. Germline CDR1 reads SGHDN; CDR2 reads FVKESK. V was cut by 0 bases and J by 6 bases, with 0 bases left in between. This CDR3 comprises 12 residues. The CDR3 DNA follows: TGTGCCAGCAGCCAAGATAATTCACCCCTCCACTTT. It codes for CASSQDNSPLHF.

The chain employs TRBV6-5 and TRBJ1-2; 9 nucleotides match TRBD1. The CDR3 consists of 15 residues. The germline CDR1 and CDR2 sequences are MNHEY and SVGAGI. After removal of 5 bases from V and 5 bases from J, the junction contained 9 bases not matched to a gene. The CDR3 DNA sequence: TGTGCCAGCAGTCCTACTGGGACAGGGAGGTATGGCTACACCTTC. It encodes CASSPTGTGRYGYTF.

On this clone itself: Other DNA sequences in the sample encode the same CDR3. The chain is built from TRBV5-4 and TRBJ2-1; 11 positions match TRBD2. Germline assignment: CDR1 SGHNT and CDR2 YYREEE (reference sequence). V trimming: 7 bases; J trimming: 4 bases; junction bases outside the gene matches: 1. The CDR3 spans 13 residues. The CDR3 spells CASGTSGYNEQFF. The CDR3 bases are TGTGCCAGCGGGACTAGCGGATACAATGAGCAGTTCTTC.

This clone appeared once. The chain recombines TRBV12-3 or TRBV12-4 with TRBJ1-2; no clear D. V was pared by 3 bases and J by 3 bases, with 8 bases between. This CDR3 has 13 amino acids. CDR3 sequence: CASSLSGDYGYTF. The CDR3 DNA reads TGTGCCAGCAGTTTGTCCGGGGACTATGGCTACACCTTC.

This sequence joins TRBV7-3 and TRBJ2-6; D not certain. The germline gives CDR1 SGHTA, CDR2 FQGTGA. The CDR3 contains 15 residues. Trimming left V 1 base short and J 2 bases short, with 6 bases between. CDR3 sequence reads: CASSLNLAGANVLTF. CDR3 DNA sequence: TGTGCCAGCAGCTTAAATTTGGCTGGGGCCAACGTCCTGACTTTC.

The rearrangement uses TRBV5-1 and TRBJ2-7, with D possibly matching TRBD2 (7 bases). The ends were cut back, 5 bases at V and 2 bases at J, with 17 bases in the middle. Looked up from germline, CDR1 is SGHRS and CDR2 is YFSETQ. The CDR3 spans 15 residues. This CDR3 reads CASSGGAGYTYEQYF. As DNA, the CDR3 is TGCGCCAGCAGTGGGGGGGCGGGATACACCTACGAGCAGTACTTC. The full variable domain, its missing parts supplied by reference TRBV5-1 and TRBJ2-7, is KAGVTQTPRYLIKTRGQQVTLSCSPISGHRSVSWYQQTPGQGLQFLFEYFSETQRNKGNFPGRFSGRQFSNSRSEMNVSTLELGDSALYLCASSGGAGYTYEQYFGPGTRLTVT.

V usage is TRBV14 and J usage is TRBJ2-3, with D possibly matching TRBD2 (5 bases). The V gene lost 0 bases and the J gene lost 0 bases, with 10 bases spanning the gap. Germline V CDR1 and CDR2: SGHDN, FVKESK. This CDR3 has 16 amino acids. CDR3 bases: TGTGCCAGCAGCCAAGAAGGAGGATTAAGCACAGATACGCAGTATTTT. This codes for CASSQEGGLSTDTQYF.

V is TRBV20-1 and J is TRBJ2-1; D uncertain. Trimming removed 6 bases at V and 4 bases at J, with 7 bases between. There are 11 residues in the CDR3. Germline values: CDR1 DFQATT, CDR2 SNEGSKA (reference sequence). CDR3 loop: CSARRYNEQFF. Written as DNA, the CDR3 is TGCAGTGCGAGACGGTACAATGAGCAGTTCTTC.

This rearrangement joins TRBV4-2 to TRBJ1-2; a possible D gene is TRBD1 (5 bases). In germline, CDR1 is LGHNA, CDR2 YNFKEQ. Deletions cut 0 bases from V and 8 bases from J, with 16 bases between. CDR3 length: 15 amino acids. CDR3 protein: CASSQDGGTSAGYTF. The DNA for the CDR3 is TGTGCCAGCAGCCAAGATGGGGGGACGTCTGCGGGCTACACCTTC.

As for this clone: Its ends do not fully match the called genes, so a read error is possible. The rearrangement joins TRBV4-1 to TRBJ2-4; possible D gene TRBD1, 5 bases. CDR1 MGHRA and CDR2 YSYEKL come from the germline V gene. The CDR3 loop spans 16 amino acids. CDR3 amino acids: CASSEDSFRAKNIQYF. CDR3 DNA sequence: TGCGCCAGCAGCGAAGACAGTTTTAGGGCCAAAAACATTCAGTACTTC.

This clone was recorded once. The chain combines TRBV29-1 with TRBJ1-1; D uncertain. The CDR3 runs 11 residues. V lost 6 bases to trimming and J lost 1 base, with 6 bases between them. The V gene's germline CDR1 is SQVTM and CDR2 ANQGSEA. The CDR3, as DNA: TGCAGCGTGAACCCGAACACTGAAGCTTTCTTT. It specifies CSVNPNTEAFF.